This T cell receptor (beta chain) was found in a study of spatial heterogeneity in lung cancer. Study-wide findings and caveats: Mutation counts in tumors were tracked by counts of expanded intratumoral alpha and beta TCRs.

Time point reported: sample taken at primary tumor resection. Whole RNA, isolated from tumor, nontumor lung or frozen PBMC, was sequenced without prior sorting. One entry per CDR3 protein results from TCRdb running MiXCR on the 5' RACE reads. Of around 5,100 distinct CDR3 sequences in the sample, approximately 4.9% were seen once. In its sample, this clonotype was seen many times. Its matching antigen is unknown. The CDR3 length is 18 residues. V shed 5 bases, J shed 1 base, and the junction held 10 bases outside the gene matches. The chain employs TRBV12-3 or TRBV12-4 and TRBJ1-5; 11 bases match TRBD1. The source is a male donor with early-stage non-small cell lung cancer. The source was lung tumor tissue, collected at surgery. The CDR3 DNA follows: TGTGCCAGCAGTCCCGGGACAGGGGGAGGAGGGAGCAATCAGCCCCAGCATTTT. This sequence encodes CASSPGTGGGGSNQPQHF.